This TCR beta chain was obtained from a study of Graves' ophthalmopathy and Graves' hyperthyroidism. General study findings and limits: For separating ophthalmopathy from stable hyperthyroidism, a 13-signature model gave under 90% sensitivity and approximately 80% specificity.

Amplified TCR beta CDR3 regions were obtained using RNA transcripts as template. Second-round multiplex PCR followed a first-round RT-PCR using HTBI primers. A single record per CDR3 protein comes from TCRdb applying MiXCR to the multiplex PCR reads. The data show more than 1,000,000 distinct CDR3 sequences, about two fifths seen once. Many counts were recorded for this clonotype. What it binds is not known. Germline CDR1 reads DFQATT; CDR2 reads SNEGSKA (reference sequence). Trimming cost V 2 bases and J 0 bases, with 8 bases left between them. This CDR3 is built from 14 residues. A diagnosis was made from clinical symptoms together with serum thyroxine, TRAb, thyroid ultrasound and orbital computed tomography.

The chain uses TRBV20-1 and TRBJ1-3, with D unresolved. Sequences were obtained from peripheral blood or thyroid tissue (not recorded which). The sequence was collected from an adult man with Graves' hyperthyroidism. The CDR3, as DNA: TGCAGTGCTAGATTGCCGGGCTCTGGAAACACCATATATTTT. Amino acids: CSARLPGSGNTIYF.